This T cell receptor (beta chain) was sequenced during a study of T-cell memory formation after mild COVID-19. Study-level information: The two donors had largely donor-specific TCR clusters. General observations from the study: Largely, contracting CD4+ clones fell within CM and EM, and contracting CD8+ clones within EMRA. Prior to infection, memory already included some responding clones, suggesting cross-reactive memory joined.

TCRdb used MiXCR to reprocess the 5' RACE reads, holding one entry per CDR3 protein. The sample lists hundreds of thousands of distinct CDR3 sequences; around 21% were seen once. As to this clonotype: Its antigen is unknown.

Unmatched junction bases numbered 2, after V lost 7 bases and J lost 2 bases. Germline CDR1 and CDR2: MNHEY and SVGAGI. There are 14 residues in the CDR3. The receptor comes from an adult woman who had mild COVID-19 (a few samples of this study predate the infection). Cell type and time point are not known. The sample comprised PBMCs or a T cell subset sorted from them (not recorded which). The chain recombines TRBV6-5 with TRBJ2-7; 13 bases are a match to TRBD2. The CDR3 DNA follows: TGTGCCAGCACTGGACTAGCGGGAGCCTACGAGCAGTACTTC. Translated, it gives CASTGLAGAYEQYF.